This note documents a single TCR beta chain sequence. This clonotype was picked up one time. What antigen it recognizes has not been identified. Base qualities are missing; no much larger clone stands one base away. One read alone is weak evidence. V and J lose 5 bases and 4 bases, and a span of 11 bases separates them. Including cysteine and phenylalanine, the CDR3 has 14 amino acids. Only the CDR3 region is kept as DNA, spanning 42 bases read in frame from base 1. The germline V gene sets CDR1 to SGHNT and CDR2 to YENEEA. The source of the sample is a study of CD8 T cells in Susac syndrome (dated by TCRdb to the late 2010s). Broadly, across the study: Whether CD8+ T cell activation and differentiation in Susac syndrome was antigen driven was tested using repertoire sequencing. The full study reports these points: The number of individuals in the TCR sequencing and HLA analysis was recognized as being relatively small.

Peripheral blood CD8+ and CD4+ T cells from healthy donors, Susac syndrome patients and multiple sclerosis patients were profiled by high-throughput TCR beta sequencing. Multiple sclerosis controls were treatment-naive patients with stable or active relapsing-remitting disease fulfilling revised McDonald criteria. Bulk CD8+ and CD4+ T cells were purified by magnetic negative isolation, whereas CD8+ TEMRA cells were enriched by FACS. Blood was collected in EDTA tubes and processed within 24 hours, with PBMCs isolated through density gradient centrifugation. PBMCs intended for TCR sequencing were cryopreserved in liquid nitrogen and thawed later in a water bath at 37 degrees C. A purity of at least 90% was achieved for sorted or isolated CD4+, CD8+ and CD8+ TEMRA cells. RNA was extracted with the RNeasy kit and 0.5 to 1 ug was reverse transcribed using random hexamers. The immunoSEQ multiplex PCR assay, which covers 54 Vbeta and 13 Jbeta segments, was used to amplify TCR beta CDR3 regions. To correct PCR amplification bias, a synthetic template baseline was used for both primer optimization and computational correction. The original pipeline was this. Only productive sequences were kept, with reads annotated to V, D and J genes according to IMGT and analyzed in immunoSEQ Analyzer. Clonality was computed as one minus Shannon entropy normalized by log2 of the number of productive unique sequences. For each patient and control, public and private clones were evaluated among the 100 most prevalent clones. A clone was defined as Susac-specific if it was absent from the healthy and MS cohorts, from some 980 published viral clones and from other ImmuneACCESS disease sequences. TCRdb reprocessed the public reads (quality trimming at Q25 with fastp, clone calling with MiXCR) and kept in-frame beta chains. Each CDR3 protein appears once, grouped with its most common genes and DNA. TCRdb's processing, not the study's, gives the V and J calls here. The sample table shows about 200,000 distinct CDR3 sequences, and roughly 94% are seen once. The biggest ten clones account for approximately 0.082% of the sample.

The chain is assembled from TRBV11-3 and TRBJ2-2; the best D guess is TRBD1, with 6 bases matching. This clonotype was obtained from a human donor with multiple sclerosis. The sequenced sample was CD4+ T cells from PBMCs. Here the CDR3 is given as CASSPRTATGELFF. The nucleotide sequence is given as TGTGCCAGCAGCCCAAGGACAGCCACCGGGGAGCTGTTTTTT.